This T cell receptor (beta chain) is drawn from a study of T cell responses to AZD1222 COVID-19 vaccine (dated by TCRdb to the early 2020s). As for the study more broadly: TCR sequencing covered 233 trial participants: 200 to 210 given two doses of AZD1222 and 26 given two doses of MenACWY control vaccine. Enrollment into the trials was organized by age into subgroups of 18-55, 56-69 and 70-plus years, and those subgroups contained approximately 150, 30 and 60 TCR-sequenced participants, respectively. The paper as a whole reports these results and caveats: Reportedly, almost half of the unique spike-specific TCRs recognized epitopes lying outside the regions that are mutated in the B.1.351 and B.1.1.7 variants. Spike-specific TCR breadth and depth rose significantly after two AZD1222 doses compared with day 0 and with MenACWY recipients. In the small 56-69-year group, the increase in depth fell short of significance, most likely because of low power. Because no day 14 peak-response samples were available, repertoires were characterized only after the peak T cell response. The whole spike protein was spanned by vaccine-associated CD4 TCRs, and dominant responses were seen in regions 160-218 and 743-854. Most participants were white British and females outnumbered males, and the authors suggested that clonal diversity may have been underestimated. Conclusions about previously exposed vaccinees were limited because only a handful of AZD1222 recipients were SARS-CoV-2 seropositive at baseline.

The CDR3 regions of human TCRbeta chains were analyzed by immunosequencing. The original pipeline was this. TCRs in the repertoires were matched against a reference library of SARS-CoV-2-specific TCRs that had been generated with the MIRA antigen-specificity platform. Breadth was defined as the fraction of unique TCRs that were SARS-CoV-2-associated, and depth was defined as the fraction of total T cells that were SARS-CoV-2-associated. Using the MIRA data, each spike-specific TCR was assigned both to the spike region to which the TCR was reactive and to a CD4 or CD8 class. Log10-transformed breadth and depth values were compared by one-way ANOVA with Sidak's multiple comparisons tests. In its TCRdb copy, this immuneACCESS table keeps in-frame sequences only and misses some clones. Where compared with another copy, unresolved V genes explain less than half of these, and the others have no known cause. The DNA was the basis for D and trimming; V, J and clone size are from that table. This sample holds 150,000 to 180,000 clones; approximately 87% were observed only once. Together, the top ten hold 5.5% to 6% of the sample.

To note about this clone: The target of this receptor is not known. Base-call qualities are not available, and no considerably larger clone is one nucleotide away.

The sample's time point label is to be understood as: baseline before first vaccination. Explained via the paper, the treatment or condition label denotes: meningococcal conjugate vaccine given as trial control. Vaccinee samples were obtained from the UK trials COV001 and COV002, which included a single-blind randomized controlled phase 2/3 trial of AZD1222 (ChAdOx1 nCoV-19) in healthy adults. For TCRbeta chain sequencing, PBMC samples were collected from trial participants at day 0 and at day 28 after the second dose. The CDR3 runs 13 residues from the cysteine to the phenylalanine. The CDR3 DNA has 39 bases and is translated from base 1. Between the V and J ends, shortened by 1 base and 4 bases respectively, the junction contains 7 bases. CDR1 SNHLY and CDR2 FYNNEI are derived from the germline V gene.

The V and J genes are TRBV2 and TRBJ1-2; the D gene remains uncertain. This sample comprised peripheral blood, obtained on day 0 of MenACWY control vaccination. This TCR was recovered from an adult in good health. The DNA is as follows: TGTGCCAGCAGTGAAGGAGTAGGCTATGGCTACACCTTC. It codes for CASSEGVGYGYTF. Full variable domain (CDR3 extended with the reference TRBV2 and TRBJ1-2 proteins): EPEVTQTPSHQVTQMGQEVILRCVPISNHLYFYWYRQILGQKVEFLVSFYNNEISEKSEIFDDQFSVERPDGSNFTLKIRSTKLEDSAMYFCASSEGVGYGYTFGSGTRLTVV.